This TCR beta chain was found in a study of identical twins. There are many counts of this clonotype. Trimming cost V 1 base and J 5 bases, with 12 bases left between them. This CDR3 has 14 amino acids. TCRdb ran MiXCR on the 5' RACE reads and lists one entry per CDR3 protein. Here the sample spans approximately 700,000 distinct CDR3 sequences, roughly 18% being singletons. In addition, the sample was reused for a study of T cells expressing NK-cell markers.

The TCR originated in a young woman in good health. The rearrangement joins TRBV12-3 or TRBV12-4 to TRBJ2-7; D assignment may be TRBD1 or TRBD2 (5 bases each). Input material: PBMCs. The CDR3 bases are TGTGCCAGCAGTTTAGGTTGGGGGACGGACGAGCAGTACTTC. Its translation is CASSLGWGTDEQYF.